The 30 T cell receptor beta chains in this list originate from one sample, sequenced in a study of blood T cell repertoires in COVID-19. Some clones are missing from TCRdb's copy, which holds only in-frame ones; the method was immunoSEQ multiplex PCR. The sample has approximately 380,000 clones, approximately 89% seen once. The sample taken for sequencing was PBMCs or T cells enriched from blood (not recorded which). These receptors came from a woman aged 40 to 50 who had been exposed to COVID-19.

The rearrangement joins TRBV10-1 to TRBJ1-4; tentatively, D is TRBD1 (6 bases). The germline V gene encodes CDR1 WNHNN and CDR2 SYGVQD (reference sequence). The CDR3 is 16 residues long. V was pared by 9 bases and J by 3 bases, with 20 bases between. CDR3 sequence reads: CARKGTGKGPNEKLFF. The CDR3, as DNA: TGCGCCAGAAAAGGAACAGGGAAGGGTCCTAATGAAAAACTGTTTTTT.

The chain has TRBV19 and TRBJ2-7, with D maybe TRBD1 (5 bases). CDR3 length: 14 residues. The V and J ends lost 0 bases and 3 bases respectively, with 9 bases between them. The germline V gene has CDR1 LNHDA and CDR2 SQIVND (reference sequence). The CDR3: CASSIDLQGYEQYF. The CDR3 nucleotides read TGTGCCAGTAGTATAGATTTGCAGGGCTACGAGCAGTACTTC.

In this sample, this clone turned up once. The V and J genes are TRBV6-5 and TRBJ1-3, with a tentative D call TRBD1 (6 bases). CDR1 is MNHEY and CDR2 is SVGAGI in the germline V gene. The germline V and J ends were trimmed by 7 bases and 1 base, with 14 bases remaining between them. The CDR3 loop spans 15 amino acids. CDR3 region: CASKFVRGSGNTIYF. For the CDR3, the DNA is TGTGCCAGCAAATTCGTCAGGGGATCTGGAAACACCATATATTTT.

The chain joins TRBV19 to TRBJ1-1; tentatively, D is TRBD1 (5 bases). The length of the CDR3 is 14 residues. The germline CDR1 and CDR2 sequences are LNHDA and SQIVND (reference sequence). V lost 7 bases to trimming and J lost 0 bases, with 12 bases between them. Here the CDR3 DNA reads TGTGCCAGTACCAAACCGACAGTGAACACTGAAGCTTTCTTT. Amino acid sequence: CASTKPTVNTEAFF.

The CDR3 spells CASSSATGNEQYF. CDR3 bases: TGTGCCAGCAGTTCCGCGACAGGGAACGAGCAGTACTTC. V and J are TRBV28 and TRBJ2-7, with 7 bases lining up with TRBD1. With V trimmed by 4 bases and J by 5 bases, 5 bases remained unmatched. The CDR3 spans 13 residues. From germline, CDR1 is MDHEN and CDR2 SYDVKM.

This chain links TRBV18 with TRBJ2-1, with 10 bases identical to TRBD2. The CDR3 runs 16 residues. CDR1 and CDR2 from the germline V gene are KGHSH and LQKENI. With V trimmed by 1 base and J by 4 bases, 4 bases remained unmatched. CDR3 nucleotide sequence: TGTGCCAGCTCACCACTTAGCGGGAGGACTTACAATGAGCAGTTCTTC. As protein: CASSPLSGRTYNEQFF.

Note on this clone: Other DNA variants within this sample encode the same CDR3. The chain employs TRBV9 and TRBJ1-1, with no clear D. Trimming took 3 bases from V and 5 from J, leaving 11 bases between them. This CDR3 contains 13 residues. Per germline, CDR1 SGDLS and CDR2 YYNGEE. The CDR3 sequence: CASSASGFTEAFF. The CDR3 DNA sequence: TGTGCCAGCAGCGCTAGCGGGTTTACTGAAGCTTTCTTT.

This sequence joins TRBV19 and TRBJ1-5; D unclear. Trimming stripped 5 bases from V and 16 bases from J, with 21 bases between. Germline CDR1 LNHDA, CDR2 SQIVND (reference sequence). The CDR3 is 13 amino acids. CDR3 region: CASSSNQATARHF. The DNA for the CDR3 is TGTGCCAGTAGTTCAAATCAGGCCACCGCCAGACATTTT.

The chain has TRBV3-1 (or the pseudogene TRBV3-2) and TRBJ1-2; perhaps TRBD1 as D (5 bases). The CDR3 loop spans 15 amino acids. The V end was cut by 0 bases, the J end by 5 bases, with 13 bases between. Germline V CDR1 and CDR2: LGHDT, YNNKEL (reference sequence). The chain's CDR3 is CASSQEGRVAYGYTF. The CDR3 bases are TGTGCCAGCAGCCAAGAGGGCAGGGTAGCATATGGCTACACCTTC.

J is TRBJ2-1 and V is TRBV14; TRBD1 matches 10 bases. The CDR3 sequence is 16 residues long. With V trimmed by 1 base and J by 7 bases, 7 bases remained unmatched. Germline CDR1 and CDR2: SGHDN and FVKESK. The CDR3, as DNA: TGTGCCAGCAGCCAAGGTCTCGGACAGGGGGTAAATGAGCAGTTCTTC. It codes for CASSQGLGQGVNEQFF.

V is TRBV4-2 and J is TRBJ1-5; possibly TRBD1 for D (5 bases). The CDR3 is 16 amino acids. With 0 bases removed from V and 2 bases from J, the gap between germline ends came to 11 bases. In germline, CDR1 is LGHNA, CDR2 YNFKEQ. CDR3 nucleotide sequence: TGTGCCAGCAGCCAAGATGGGGGGAATCGCAATCAGCCCCAGCATTTT. This codes for CASSQDGGNRNQPQHF.

The rearrangement links TRBV9 to TRBJ2-3; the match to TRBD2 covers 8 bases. The germline CDR1 and CDR2 sequences are SGDLS and YYNGEE. The CDR3 has 17 residues. Trimming removed 0 bases from V and 0 bases from J; junction bases left unmatched: 6. This CDR3 is CASSVEFRGGSTDTQYF. In nucleotides, the CDR3 is TGTGCCAGCAGCGTAGAGTTCCGGGGGGGAAGCACAGATACGCAGTATTTT.

This clone was recorded only once. The V and J genes are TRBV19 and TRBJ2-2; perhaps TRBD2 as D (5 bases). Trimming cost V 5 bases and J 5 bases, with 15 bases left between them. Looked up from germline, CDR1 is LNHDA and CDR2 is SQIVND (reference sequence). The CDR3 sequence is 15 residues long. This CDR3 reads CASSVTRTGTGELFF. The CDR3 bases are TGTGCCAGTAGTGTGACCCGGACGGGGACCGGGGAGCTGTTTTTT.

J is TRBJ2-7 and V is TRBV29-1; TRBD1 aligns across 10 bases. CDR3 length: 13 residues. The J segment lost 5 bases and the V segment lost 6 bases, leaving 7 bases of the junction unmatched. In germline, CDR1 is SQVTM, CDR2 ANQGSEA. As DNA, the CDR3 is TGCAGCGTAGAGGGACAGGGGCCCGACGAGCAGTACTTC. This gives the protein CSVEGQGPDEQYF.

V gene TRBV30 combines with J gene TRBJ2-1; no reliable D call. Per the germline V gene, CDR1 is GTSNPN and CDR2 is SVGIG (reference sequence). V was shortened by 3 bases and J by 4 bases, with 4 bases between the two germline ends. The CDR3 is made up of 11 amino acids. This CDR3 reads CAWRQYNEQFF. DNA for the CDR3: TGTGCCTGGAGACAGTACAATGAGCAGTTCTTC.

This sequence joins TRBV19 and TRBJ1-6, with TRBD1 matching over 7 bases. The CDR3 consists of 13 residues. The J segment lost 3 bases and the V segment lost 8 bases, leaving 1 base of the junction unmatched. From germline, CDR1 is LNHDA and CDR2 SQIVND (reference sequence). The CDR3 nucleotides read TGTGCCAGTGCAGGGGGCTATAATTCACCCCTCCACTTT. Protein: CASAGGYNSPLHF. The full variable domain, rest sourced from reference TRBV19 and TRBJ1-6, is DGGITQSPKYLFRKEGQNVTLSCEQNLNHDAMYWYRQDPGQGLRLIYYSQIVNDFQKGDIAEGYSVSREKKESFPLTVTSAQKNPTAFYLCASAGGYNSPLHFGNGTRLTVT.

V and J are TRBV7-8 and TRBJ2-2; D is possibly TRBD2 (6 bases). V was trimmed by 5 bases and J by 9 bases, leaving 16 bases between them. The CDR3 has 14 amino acids. CDR1 and CDR2 from the germline V gene are SGHVS and FQNEAQ. In DNA, the CDR3 is TGTGCCAGCAGCCTTCGGGGACTGCTGAGGGAGCTGTTTTTT. It encodes CASSLRGLLRELFF.

This chain connects TRBV25-1 to TRBJ1-2; D is unresolved. V lost 2 bases to trimming and J lost 7 bases, with 14 bases between them. The CDR3 has 14 amino acids. Germline-derived CDR1 and CDR2 are MGHDK and SYGVNS. In DNA form, the CDR3 reads TGTGCCAGCAGTGAAGCCAATTTACTAGGTGGCTACACCTTC. It yields the protein CASSEANLLGGYTF.

Written as DNA, the CDR3 is TGTGCCAGCAGCCTAACCGGGACTATCCTCAATGAGCAGTTCTTC. Residues: CASSLTGTILNEQFF. V is TRBV14 and J is TRBJ2-1, with TRBD2 matching 7 bases. Germline V gene sequence: CDR1 SGHDN, CDR2 FVKESK. V trimming: 4 bases; J trimming: 6 bases; junction bases outside the gene matches: 9. The CDR3 extends over 15 amino acids.

The chain recombines TRBV19 with TRBJ1-5; the match to TRBD1 covers 7 bases. This CDR3 comprises 17 residues. V gave up 6 bases and J gave up 4 bases; unmatched junction bases: 15. The germline CDR1 and CDR2 sequences are LNHDA and SQIVND (reference sequence). The CDR3 DNA is TGTGCCAGTAGCAGGCGGGTCCGGCAGGGGGAGAATCAGCCCCAGCATTTT. This gives the protein CASSRRVRQGENQPQHF.

The chain has TRBV10-2 and TRBJ1-1, with D hard to call. The CDR3 is 14 residues long. Germline CDR1 and CDR2: WSHSY and SAAADI. V lost 1 base and J 2 bases, leaving 8 bases between the germline ends. CDR3 coding DNA: TGCGCCAGCAGTGAGTTGGGCCGTAACACTGAAGCTTTCTTT. Translated: CASSELGRNTEAFF.

This chain links TRBV5-8 with TRBJ2-3, with D possibly being TRBD1 (5 bases). This CDR3 is built from 14 residues. Trimming took 0 bases from V and 3 from J, leaving 8 bases between them. CDR1 and CDR2 (germline): SGHTS, YDEGEE. The DNA of the CDR3 is TGTGCCAGCAGCTTGGAGCCAGGGACAGATACGCAGTATTTT. Protein sequence: CASSLEPGTDTQYF.

V is TRBV14 and J is TRBJ1-1; D is uncertain. Germline CDR1 and CDR2: SGHDN and FVKESK. Trimming left V 4 bases short and J 2 bases short, with 11 bases between. This CDR3 is 14 amino acids long. CDR3 in amino acids: CASSLRFSNTEAFF. CDR3 DNA sequence: TGTGCCAGCAGCCTTAGATTCTCAAACACTGAAGCTTTCTTT.

The chain employs TRBV5-1 and TRBJ2-5; TRBD2 agrees at 9 bases. Germline values: CDR1 SGHRS, CDR2 YFSETQ. The V segment lost 0 bases and the J segment 5 bases; nucleotides outside the gene matches: 8. CDR3 length: 16 amino acids. CDR3 sequence: CASSLAWRGGGETQYF. CDR3 sequence (DNA): TGCGCCAGCAGCTTGGCCTGGCGGGGGGGCGGGGAGACCCAGTACTTC.

V gene TRBV13 combines with J gene TRBJ2-2, with TRBD1 identical over 9 bases. CDR1 PRHDT and CDR2 FYEKMQ come from the germline V gene (reference sequence). The CDR3 length is 16 residues. V was pared by 5 bases and J by 4 bases, with 8 bases of the junction left unmatched. This chain's CDR3 is CASSKKQGAGTGELFF. CDR3 DNA sequence: TGTGCCAGCAGCAAAAAACAGGGGGCGGGCACCGGGGAGCTGTTTTTT.

The chain carries TRBV29-1 and TRBJ1-1; the match to TRBD1 covers 8 bases. CDR1 is SQVTM and CDR2 is ANQGSEA in the germline V gene. There are 13 residues in the CDR3. CDR3 bases: TGCAACGCCCGGACAGGGCTGAACACTGAAGCTTTCTTT. As protein: CNARTGLNTEAFF.

The rearrangement links TRBV29-1 to TRBJ1-3; 10 bases are a match to TRBD1. Germline CDR1 is SQVTM and CDR2 is ANQGSEA. CDR3 length: 13 residues. V lost 7 bases to trimming and J lost 5 bases; unmatched junction nucleotides: 5. The CDR3 is CSGLDRGRNTIYF. The CDR3 DNA reads as TGCAGCGGCCTCGACAGGGGGCGAAACACCATATATTTT.

The rearrangement uses TRBV19 and TRBJ1-2, with 8 positions matching TRBD1. The CDR3 has 14 residues. Germline trimming cut 5 bases from V and 7 bases from J; bases unmatched to any gene: 9. Germline V gene data show CDR1 as LNHDA and CDR2 as SQIVND (reference sequence). The CDR3 nucleotides read TGTGCCAGTAGTTCGCTGGACAGGGTCGGTGGCTACACCTTC. This encodes CASSSLDRVGGYTF.

V is TRBV3-1 (or the pseudogene TRBV3-2) and J is TRBJ2-7, with TRBD1 matching over 7 bases. Germline V gives CDR1 LGHDT, CDR2 YNNKEL (reference sequence). V was pared by 1 base and J by 2 bases, with 8 bases of the junction left unmatched. CDR3 length equals 16 residues. For the CDR3, the DNA is TGTGCCAGCAGCCAAGGGGACAGTCTGAGTCCCTACGAGCAGTACTTC. Encoded protein: CASSQGDSLSPYEQYF.

V gene TRBV29-1 combines with J gene TRBJ1-1; D gene ambiguous. The V end was cut by 5 bases, the J end by 1 base, with 11 bases between. Germline lookup yields CDR1 SQVTM and CDR2 ANQGSEA. This CDR3 region has 13 residues. CDR3 region: CSVRQVPNTEAFF. The CDR3 DNA reads as TGCAGCGTTCGTCAGGTTCCGAACACTGAAGCTTTCTTT.